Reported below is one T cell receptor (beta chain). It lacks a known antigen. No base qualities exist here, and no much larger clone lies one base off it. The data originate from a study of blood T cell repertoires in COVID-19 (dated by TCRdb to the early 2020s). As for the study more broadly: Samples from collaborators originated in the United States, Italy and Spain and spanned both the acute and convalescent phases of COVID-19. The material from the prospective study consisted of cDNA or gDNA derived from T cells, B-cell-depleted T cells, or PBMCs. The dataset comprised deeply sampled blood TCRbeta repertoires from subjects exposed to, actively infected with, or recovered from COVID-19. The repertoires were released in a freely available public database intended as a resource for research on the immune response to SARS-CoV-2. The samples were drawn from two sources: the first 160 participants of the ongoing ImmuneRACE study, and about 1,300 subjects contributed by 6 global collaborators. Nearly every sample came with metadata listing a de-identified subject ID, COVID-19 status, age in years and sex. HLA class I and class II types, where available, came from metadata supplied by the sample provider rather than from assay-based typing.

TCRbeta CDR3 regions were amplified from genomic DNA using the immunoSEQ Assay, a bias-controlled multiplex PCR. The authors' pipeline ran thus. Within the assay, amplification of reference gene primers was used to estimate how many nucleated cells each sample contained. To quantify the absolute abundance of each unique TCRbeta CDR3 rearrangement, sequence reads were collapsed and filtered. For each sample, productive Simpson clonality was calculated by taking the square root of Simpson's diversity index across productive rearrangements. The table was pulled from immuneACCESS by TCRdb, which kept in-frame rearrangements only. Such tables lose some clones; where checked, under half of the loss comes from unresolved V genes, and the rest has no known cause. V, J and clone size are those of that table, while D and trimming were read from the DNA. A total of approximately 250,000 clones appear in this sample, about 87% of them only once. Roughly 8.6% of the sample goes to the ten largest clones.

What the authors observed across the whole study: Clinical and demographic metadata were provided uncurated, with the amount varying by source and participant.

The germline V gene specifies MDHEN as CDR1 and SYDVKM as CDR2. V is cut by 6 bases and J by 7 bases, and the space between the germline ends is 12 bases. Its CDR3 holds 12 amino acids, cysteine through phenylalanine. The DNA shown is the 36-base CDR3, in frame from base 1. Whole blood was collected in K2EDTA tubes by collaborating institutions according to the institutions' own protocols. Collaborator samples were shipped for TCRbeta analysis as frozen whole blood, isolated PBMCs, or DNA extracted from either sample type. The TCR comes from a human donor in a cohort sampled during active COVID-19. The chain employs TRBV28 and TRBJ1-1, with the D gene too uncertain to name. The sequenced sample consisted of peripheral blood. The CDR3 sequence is CASSRPPGEAFF. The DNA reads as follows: TGTGCCAGCAGCCGCCCGCCGGGTGAAGCTTTCTTT.